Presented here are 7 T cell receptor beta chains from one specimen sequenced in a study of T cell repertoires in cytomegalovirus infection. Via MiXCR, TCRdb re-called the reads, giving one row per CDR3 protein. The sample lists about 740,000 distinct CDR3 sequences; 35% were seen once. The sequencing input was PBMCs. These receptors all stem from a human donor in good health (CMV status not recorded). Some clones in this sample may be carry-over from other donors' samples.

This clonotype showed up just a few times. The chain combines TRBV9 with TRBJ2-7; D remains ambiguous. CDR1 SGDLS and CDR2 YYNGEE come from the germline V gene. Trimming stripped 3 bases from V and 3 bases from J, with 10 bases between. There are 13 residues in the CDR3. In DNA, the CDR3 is TGTGCCAGCAGCGGATCGGGTGACTACGAGCAGTACTTC. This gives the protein CASSGSGDYEQYF.

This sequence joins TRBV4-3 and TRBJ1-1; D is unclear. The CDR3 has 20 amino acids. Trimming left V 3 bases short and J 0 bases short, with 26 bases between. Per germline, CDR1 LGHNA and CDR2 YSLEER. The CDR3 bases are TGCGCCAGCAGCCACGGTAAGGGTACTTACTGGGCGTTCATGAACACTGAAGCTTTCTTT. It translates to CASSHGKGTYWAFMNTEAFF.

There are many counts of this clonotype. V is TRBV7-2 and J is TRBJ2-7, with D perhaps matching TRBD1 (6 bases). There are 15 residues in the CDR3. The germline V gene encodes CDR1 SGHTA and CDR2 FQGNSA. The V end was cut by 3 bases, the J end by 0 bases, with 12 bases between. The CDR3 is CASSFLGAISYEQYF. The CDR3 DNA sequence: TGTGCCAGCAGCTTTTTGGGGGCCATCTCCTACGAGCAGTACTTC.

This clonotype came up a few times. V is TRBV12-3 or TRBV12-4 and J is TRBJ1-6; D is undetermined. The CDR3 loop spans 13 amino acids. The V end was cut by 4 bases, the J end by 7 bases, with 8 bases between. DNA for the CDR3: TGTGCCAGCAGTTCTTCCCCGAATTCACCCCTCCACTTT. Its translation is CASSSSPNSPLHF.

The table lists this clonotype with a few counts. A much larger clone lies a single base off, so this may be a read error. CDR3 sequence reads: CASSLGTGHTEAFF. The CDR3 DNA reads as TGTGCCAGCAGCTTAGGGACAGGGCACACTGAAGCTTTCTTT. The V and J genes are TRBV7-2 and TRBJ1-1; 8 bases are a match to TRBD1. The J segment lost 3 bases and the V segment lost 1 base, leaving 1 base of the junction unmatched. CDR3 length: 14 amino acids. Germline V gene lookup returns CDR1 SGHTA and CDR2 FQGNSA.

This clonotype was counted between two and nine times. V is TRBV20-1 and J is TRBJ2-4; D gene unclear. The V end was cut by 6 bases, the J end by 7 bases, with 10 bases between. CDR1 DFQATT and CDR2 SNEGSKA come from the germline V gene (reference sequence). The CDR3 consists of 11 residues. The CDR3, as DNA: TGCAGTGCCGTTAGTGTTAACATTCAGTACTTC. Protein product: CSAVSVNIQYF.

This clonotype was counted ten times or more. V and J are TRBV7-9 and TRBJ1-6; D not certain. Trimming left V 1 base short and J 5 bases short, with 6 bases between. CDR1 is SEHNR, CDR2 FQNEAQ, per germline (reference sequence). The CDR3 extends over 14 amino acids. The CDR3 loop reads CASSLEQNNSPLHF. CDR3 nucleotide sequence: TGTGCCAGCAGCTTAGAACAGAATAATTCACCCCTCCACTTT.